These 27 T cell receptor beta chains share one sample of origin, sequenced in a study of OX40 agonist ivuxolimab in advanced cancers. Profiling relied on immunoSEQ multiplex PCR, and the TCRdb table lists in-frame clones only, not all of them. The sample shows about 86,000 clones, 87% of them seen only once. The sample was CD4+ or CD8+ T cells sorted from blood, taken in a trial of the OX40 agonist ivuxolimab. The receptors come from an adult with an advanced solid tumor such as melanoma, head and neck, liver or kidney cancer.

The J gene is TRBJ2-3, the V gene TRBV2, with TRBD2 matching over 15 bases. Trimming took 2 bases from V and 6 from J; bases not matched to a gene: 3. The length of the CDR3 is 16 residues. Germline CDR1 and CDR2: SNHLY and FYNNEI. CDR3 amino acids: CASSEWTSGGEDTQYF. The CDR3, as DNA: TGTGCCAGCAGTGAATGGACTAGCGGGGGGGAGGATACGCAGTATTTT.

The chain links TRBV28 to TRBJ1-5, with TRBD1 as a possible D gene (5 bases). The CDR3 covers 13 residues. Deletions cut 6 bases from V and 3 bases from J, with 9 bases between. Germline loops: CDR1 MDHEN, CDR2 SYDVKM. The chain's CDR3 is CASRGGVNQPQHF. The CDR3 region has the DNA TGTGCCAGCAGAGGAGGGGTCAATCAGCCCCAGCATTTT.

V and J are TRBV27 and TRBJ2-7; 8 bases match TRBD1. The V gene's germline CDR1 is MNHEY and CDR2 SMNVEV (reference sequence). The CDR3 loop spans 14 amino acids. The ends lost 7 bases at V and 0 bases at J; junction bases unmatched: 5. CDR3 nucleotides: TGTGCCAGCAAAGGGACAGGCAACTCCTACGAGCAGTACTTC. Amino acids: CASKGTGNSYEQYF.

Regarding this clone: The junction departs from the called germline gene at one end, perhaps through a read error. The chain couples TRBV7-7 to TRBJ2-5; D not certain. The CDR3 spans 14 residues. The germline CDR1 and CDR2 sequences are SSHAT and FNYEAQ (reference sequence). The CDR3 coding sequence is TGTGCTAGCAGCTTAGTCGGCGTAAAAGAGACCCAGTACTTC. Residues: CASSLVGVKETQYF.

This clone occurred once. This same CDR3 is encoded by further DNA sequences in the sample. The chain carries TRBV7-3 and TRBJ1-1, with D hard to call. The germline gives CDR1 SGHTA, CDR2 FQGTGA. The CDR3 is 13 amino acids. Trimming removed 2 bases at V and 2 bases at J, with 6 bases between. The CDR3: CASSLAENTEAFF. Written as DNA, the CDR3 is TGTGCCAGCAGCTTAGCGGAAAACACTGAAGCTTTCTTT.

This chain joins TRBV7-3 and TRBJ2-2; D remains unclear. CDR1 is SGHTA and CDR2 is FQGTGA in the germline V gene. Trimming stripped 3 bases from V and 1 base from J, with 6 bases between. This CDR3 is 14 amino acids long. The CDR3 is CASSLVGNTGELFF. Here the CDR3 DNA reads TGTGCCAGCAGCTTGGTAGGGAACACCGGGGAGCTGTTTTTT. The full variable domain, with the rest looked up from reference TRBV7-3 and TRBJ2-2, is GAGVSQTPSNKVTEKGKYVELRCDPISGHTALYWYRQSLGQGPEFLIYFQGTGAADDSGLPNDRFFAVRPEGSVSTLKIQRTERGDSAVYLCASSLVGNTGELFFGEGSRLTVL.

The CDR3 region has the DNA TGTGCCAGCAGCCAAGGGGCAGGGTTCCTAAACACCATATATTTT. Amino acids: CASSQGAGFLNTIYF. This rearrangement joins TRBV4-2 to TRBJ1-3, with a possible D match to TRBD1 (5 bases). CDR3 length equals 15 residues. The V gene's germline CDR1 is LGHNA and CDR2 YNFKEQ. Trimming took 1 base from V and 6 from J, leaving 13 bases between them.

The chain combines TRBV5-1 with TRBJ1-1, with unresolved D. Trimming cost V 4 bases and J 1 base, with 8 bases left between them. The germline V gene encodes CDR1 SGHRS and CDR2 YFSETQ. The CDR3 totals 13 residues. CDR3 DNA: TGCGCCAGCAGCGCCGGAGAGAACACTGAAGCTTTCTTT. This gives the protein CASSAGENTEAFF.

This clone was seen just once. This chain uses TRBV20-1 with TRBJ1-1; D unresolved. The CDR3 sequence is 11 residues long. Germline CDR1 DFQATT, CDR2 SNEGSKA (reference sequence). V was cut by 7 bases and J by 10 bases, with 16 bases left in between. CDR3 nucleotide sequence: TGCAGTGAGTCGGCCGAGCCTTTAGCTTTCTTT. This sequence encodes CSESAEPLAFF.

The V gene is TRBV19, the J gene TRBJ1-1; no reliable D call. With 6 bases removed from V and 0 bases from J, the gap between germline ends came to 17 bases. This CDR3 is built from 16 residues. Germline-derived CDR1 and CDR2 are LNHDA and SQIVND (reference sequence). As DNA, the CDR3 is TGTGCCAGTAGGTGGGATACGGGAACCATGAACACTGAAGCTTTCTTT. This encodes CASRWDTGTMNTEAFF. Drawing the rest from reference TRBV19 and TRBJ1-1, the complete variable domain is DGGITQSPKYLFRKEGQNVTLSCEQNLNHDAMYWYRQDPGQGLRLIYYSQIVNDFQKGDIAEGYSVSREKKESFPLTVTSAQKNPTAFYLCASRWDTGTMNTEAFFGQGTRLTVV.

The V call is TRBV5-6, the J call TRBJ1-2; 10 bases fit TRBD1. The length of the CDR3 is 14 residues. After removal of 4 bases from V and 7 bases from J, the junction contained 7 bases not matched to a gene. The germline CDR1 and CDR2 sequences are SGHDT and YYEEEE. CDR3: CASSRDRGYGGYTF. DNA for the CDR3: TGTGCCAGCAGCCGGGACAGGGGCTATGGTGGCTACACCTTC.

The chain combines TRBV27 with TRBJ2-7; 10 bases map to TRBD1. Trimming at V came to 3 bases and at J to 7 bases, leaving 6 bases not matched to a gene. Germline-derived CDR1 and CDR2 are MNHEY and SMNVEV (reference sequence). CDR3 size: 14 residues. The DNA of the CDR3 is TGTGCCAGCAGTTTCTCGGGACAGGGGTATGAGCAGTACTTC. It is translated as CASSFSGQGYEQYF.

This sequence joins TRBV7-8 and TRBJ1-4; D is perhaps TRBD1 (6 bases). The CDR3 length is 16 residues. CDR1 is SGHVS and CDR2 is FQNEAQ in the germline V gene. Trimming shortened V by 0 bases and J by 5 bases, and 13 bases separated the two germline ends. Written as DNA, the CDR3 is TGTGCCAGCAGCTTAGCGGCGTATAGGGGGAATGAAAAACTGTTTTTT. It encodes CASSLAAYRGNEKLFF.

This clone was detected only once. The rearrangement links TRBV4-3 to TRBJ1-2; no clear D. The CDR3 covers 16 residues. Per germline, CDR1 LGHNA and CDR2 YSLEER. Trimming shortened V by 0 bases and J by 1 base, and 12 bases separated the two germline ends. The CDR3 region is CASSQEGSRSNYGYTF. The CDR3 DNA follows: TGCGCCAGCAGCCAAGAGGGAAGCAGGAGTAACTATGGCTACACCTTC.

This CDR3 reads CASSVASGRLRSEQFF. The CDR3 DNA reads TGTGCCAGCAGCGTAGCGAGCGGGAGGTTGAGGAGTGAGCAGTTCTTC. The chain couples TRBV9 to TRBJ2-1, with 9 bases matching TRBD2. V was pared by 0 bases and J by 9 bases, with 10 bases of the junction left unmatched. CDR1 is SGDLS and CDR2 is YYNGEE in the germline V gene. The CDR3 length is 16 residues.

The gene calls are TRBV18 and TRBJ1-1; D is unclear. Looked up from germline, CDR1 is KGHSH and CDR2 is LQKENI. The CDR3 runs to 15 residues. Trimming took 2 bases from V and 5 from J, leaving 15 bases between them. The CDR3 sequence: CASSPKDTRRTEAFF. CDR3 DNA: TGTGCCAGCTCACCAAAAGACACGAGGAGGACTGAAGCTTTCTTT.

This chain uses TRBV19 with TRBJ1-2, with TRBD1 as a possible D gene (6 bases). Germline V gene lookup returns CDR1 LNHDA and CDR2 SQIVND (reference sequence). The V end was cut by 3 bases, the J end by 4 bases, with 15 bases between. The length of the CDR3 is 15 residues. Written as DNA, the CDR3 is TGTGCCAGTAGTATCTCCGGCGGGACAAGCTATGGCTACACCTTC. It translates to CASSISGGTSYGYTF.

V gene TRBV5-6 combines with J gene TRBJ2-3; tentative D call: TRBD1 (5 bases). The CDR3 is 17 residues long. Trimming cost V 4 bases and J 7 bases, with 25 bases left between them. The germline CDR1 and CDR2 sequences are SGHDT and YYEEEE. The CDR3 reads CASSPETERQIVNTQYF. CDR3 coding DNA: TGTGCCAGCAGCCCTGAAACGGAGAGACAGATAGTGAATACGCAGTATTTT. The full variable domain, with the rest looked up from reference TRBV5-6 and TRBJ2-3, is DAGVTQSPTHLIKTRGQQVTLRCSPKSGHDTVSWYQQALGQGPQFIFQYYEEEERQRGNFPDRFSGHQFPNYSSELNVNALLLGDSALYLCASSPETERQIVNTQYFGPGTRLTVL.

The rearrangement joins TRBV10-3 to TRBJ1-1, with a weak D call TRBD1 (5 bases). There are 12 residues in the CDR3. Germline CDR1 and CDR2: ENHRY and SYGVKD. The V end was cut by 4 bases, the J end by 5 bases, with 8 bases between. The CDR3 here is CAISGTTTEAFF. Here the CDR3 DNA reads TGTGCCATCAGTGGGACAACGACTGAAGCTTTCTTT.

This clone has just one count. The V gene is TRBV4-3, the J gene TRBJ2-5; possible D gene TRBD1, 5 bases. The CDR3 spans 13 residues. Deletions cut 2 bases from V and 5 bases from J, with 9 bases between. Per the germline V gene, CDR1 is LGHNA and CDR2 is YSLEER. For the CDR3, the DNA is TGCGCCAGCAGCCAAAGGGGTGTGGAGACCCAGTACTTC. Protein product: CASSQRGVETQYF.

The chain carries TRBV11-1 and TRBJ2-3, with TRBD2 matching over 9 bases. Germline V gene lookup returns CDR1 SGHAT and CDR2 FQDESV (reference sequence). CDR3 length: 16 amino acids. V was clipped by 0 bases and J by 5 bases; unmatched bases: 6. CDR3 nucleotide sequence: TGTGCCAGCAGCTTAGCTGGGCGGGGGGGCCTAGATACGCAGTATTTT. This codes for CASSLAGRGGLDTQYF.

The chain uses TRBV30 and TRBJ1-6; D gene ambiguous. CDR1 and CDR2 from the germline V gene are GTSNPN and SVGIG (reference sequence). V was shortened by 0 bases and J by 8 bases, with 5 bases between the two germline ends. This CDR3 spans 12 amino acids. The CDR3: CAWSVPDSPLHF. CDR3 bases: TGTGCCTGGAGTGTACCTGATTCACCCCTCCACTTT.

V is TRBV5-8 and J is TRBJ2-1, with TRBD2 matching over 9 bases. The V segment lost 4 bases and the J segment 3 bases; nucleotides outside the gene matches: 5. The CDR3 has 15 residues. CDR1 SGHTS and CDR2 YDEGEE come from the germline V gene. CDR3 in amino acids: CASSPRLAVYNEQFF. CDR3 sequence (DNA): TGTGCCAGCAGCCCCAGACTAGCGGTCTACAATGAGCAGTTCTTC.

The chain is built from TRBV7-3 and TRBJ2-1; D possibly corresponds to TRBD1 (6 bases). This CDR3 has 15 residues. V lost 0 bases to trimming and J lost 7 bases, with 13 bases between them. In germline, CDR1 is SGHTA, CDR2 FQGTGA. The chain's CDR3 is CASSLTLQGTNEQFF. DNA of the CDR3: TGTGCCAGCAGCTTAACATTACAGGGTACGAATGAGCAGTTCTTC.

The genes are TRBV30 and TRBJ2-7, with D perhaps matching TRBD1 (6 bases). Looked up from germline, CDR1 is GTSNPN and CDR2 is SVGIG (reference sequence). This CDR3 is 14 amino acids long. V was pared by 4 bases and J by 3 bases, with 16 bases between. CDR3: CAWTRQENRYEQYF. For the CDR3, the DNA is TGTGCCTGGACACGACAGGAAAACCGCTACGAGCAGTACTTC.

The chain has TRBV7-9 and TRBJ1-6; the D is unclear. This CDR3 region has 15 residues. The V end lost 8 bases, the J end lost 10 bases, and 21 bases lay between the germline ends. The germline V gene has CDR1 SEHNR and CDR2 FQNEAQ (reference sequence). Here the CDR3 reads CASGMGAPSSSPLHF. As DNA, the CDR3 is TGTGCCAGCGGCATGGGCGCCCCATCGAGCTCACCCCTCCACTTT.

The V gene is TRBV7-9, the J gene TRBJ2-2; D might be TRBD1 (5 bases). The germline CDR1 and CDR2 sequences are SEHNR and FQNEAQ (reference sequence). Trimming took 4 bases from V and 0 from J, leaving 9 bases between them. This CDR3 is built from 15 residues. The CDR3: CASSSDITNTGELFF. As DNA, the CDR3 is TGTGCCAGCAGCTCGGACATAACGAACACCGGGGAGCTGTTTTTT.